This section outlines one TCR beta chain sequence together with its context. The data belong to a study of control samples from healthy donors and cancer patients. The CDR3 length is 12 residues. V was pared by 1 base and J by 6 bases, with 7 bases between. Data came from immunoSEQ multiplex PCR; TCRdb stores just in-frame clones and leaves some out. The sample includes about 120,000 clones, roughly 90% of them seen just once. The TCR was taken from a middle-aged man in good health. The sample was blood. The chain links TRBV12-3 or TRBV12-4 to TRBJ2-7; no reliable D call. This CDR3 is CASSLGGSEQYF. The CDR3 nucleotides are TGTGCCAGCAGTTTAGGGGGATCCGAGCAGTACTTC.